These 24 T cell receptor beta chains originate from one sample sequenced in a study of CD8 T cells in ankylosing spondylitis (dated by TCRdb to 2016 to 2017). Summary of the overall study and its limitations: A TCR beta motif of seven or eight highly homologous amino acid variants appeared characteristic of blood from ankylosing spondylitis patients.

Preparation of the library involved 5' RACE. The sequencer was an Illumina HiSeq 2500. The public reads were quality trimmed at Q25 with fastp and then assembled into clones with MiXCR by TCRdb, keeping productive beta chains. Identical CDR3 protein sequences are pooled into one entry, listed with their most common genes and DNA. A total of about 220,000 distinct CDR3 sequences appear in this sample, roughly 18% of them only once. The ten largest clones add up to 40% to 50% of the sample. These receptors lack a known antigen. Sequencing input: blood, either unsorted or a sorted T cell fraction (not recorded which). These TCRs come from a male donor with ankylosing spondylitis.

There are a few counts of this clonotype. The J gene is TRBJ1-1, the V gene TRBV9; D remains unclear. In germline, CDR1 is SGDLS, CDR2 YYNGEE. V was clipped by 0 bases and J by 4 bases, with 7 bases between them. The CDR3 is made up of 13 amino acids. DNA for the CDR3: TGTGCCAGCAGCGTAGGGGTGGGCACTGAAGCTTTCTTT. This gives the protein CASSVGVGTEAFF.

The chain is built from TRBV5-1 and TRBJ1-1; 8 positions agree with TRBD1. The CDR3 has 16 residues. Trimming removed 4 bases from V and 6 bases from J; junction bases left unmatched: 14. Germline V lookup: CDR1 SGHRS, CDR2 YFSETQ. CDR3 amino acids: CASSPMATGAQSEAFF. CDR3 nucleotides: TGCGCCAGCAGCCCGATGGCGACAGGGGCACAGTCTGAAGCTTTCTTT.

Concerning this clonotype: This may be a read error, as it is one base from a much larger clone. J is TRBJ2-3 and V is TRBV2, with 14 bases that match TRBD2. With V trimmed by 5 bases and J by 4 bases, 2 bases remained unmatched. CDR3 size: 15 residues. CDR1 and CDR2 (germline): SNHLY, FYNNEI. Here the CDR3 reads CASSRLAGGPDTQYF. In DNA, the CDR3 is TGTGCCAGCAGTCGACTAGCGGGAGGGCCAGATACGCAGTATTTT. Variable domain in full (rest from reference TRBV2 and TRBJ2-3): EPEVTQTPSHQVTQMGQEVILRCVPISNHLYFYWYRQILGQKVEFLVSFYNNEISEKSEIFDDQFSVERPDGSNFTLKIRSTKLEDSAMYFCASSRLAGGPDTQYFGPGTRLTVL.

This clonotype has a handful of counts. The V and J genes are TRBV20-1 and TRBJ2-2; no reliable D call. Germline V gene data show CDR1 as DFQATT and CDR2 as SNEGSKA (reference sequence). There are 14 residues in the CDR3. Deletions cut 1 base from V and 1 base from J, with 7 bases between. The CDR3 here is CSARVEWNTGELFF. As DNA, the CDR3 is TGCAGTGCTAGAGTGGAGTGGAACACCGGGGAGCTGTTTTTT.

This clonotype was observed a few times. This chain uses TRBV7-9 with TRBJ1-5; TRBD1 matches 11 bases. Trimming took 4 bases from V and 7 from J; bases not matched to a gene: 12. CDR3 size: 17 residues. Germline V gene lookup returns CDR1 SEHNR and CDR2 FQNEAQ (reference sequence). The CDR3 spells CASSYSSDRGRGQPQHF. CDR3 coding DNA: TGTGCCAGCAGCTACAGTTCGGACAGGGGGCGAGGCCAGCCCCAGCATTTT.

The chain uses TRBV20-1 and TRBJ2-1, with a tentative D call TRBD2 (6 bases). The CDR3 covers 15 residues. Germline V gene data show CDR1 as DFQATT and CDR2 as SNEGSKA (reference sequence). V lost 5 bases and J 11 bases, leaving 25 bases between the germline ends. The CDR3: CSADPLAAPLKQQFF. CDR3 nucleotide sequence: TGCAGTGCTGACCCCTTAGCGGCCCCCCTTAAGCAGCAGTTCTTC.

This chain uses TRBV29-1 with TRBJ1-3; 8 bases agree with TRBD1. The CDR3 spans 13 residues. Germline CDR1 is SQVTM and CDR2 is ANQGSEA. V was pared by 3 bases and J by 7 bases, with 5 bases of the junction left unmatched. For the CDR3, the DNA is TGCAGCGTTGAGGTTGCAGGGGGCAACACCATATATTTT. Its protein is CSVEVAGGNTIYF.

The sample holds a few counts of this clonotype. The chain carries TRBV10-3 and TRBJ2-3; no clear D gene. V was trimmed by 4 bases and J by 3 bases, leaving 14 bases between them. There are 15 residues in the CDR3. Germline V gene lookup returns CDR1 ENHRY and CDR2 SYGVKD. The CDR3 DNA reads TGTGCCATCAGTGTCGGTGCTAGTCTGACAGATACGCAGTATTTT. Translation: CAISVGASLTDTQYF.

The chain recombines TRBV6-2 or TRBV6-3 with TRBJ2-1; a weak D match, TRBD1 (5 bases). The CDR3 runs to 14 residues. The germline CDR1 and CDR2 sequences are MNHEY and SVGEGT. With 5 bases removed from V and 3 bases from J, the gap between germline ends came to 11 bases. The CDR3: CASSTDSLYNEQFF. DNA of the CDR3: TGTGCCAGCAGTACCGACAGCCTCTACAATGAGCAGTTCTTC.

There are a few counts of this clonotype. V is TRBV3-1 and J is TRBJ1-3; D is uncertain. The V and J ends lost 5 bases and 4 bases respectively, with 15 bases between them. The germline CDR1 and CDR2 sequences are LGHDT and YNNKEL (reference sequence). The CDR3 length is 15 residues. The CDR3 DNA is TGTGCCAGCAGCTCCGAACTCCTTGGCGGAAACACCATATATTTT. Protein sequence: CASSSELLGGNTIYF.

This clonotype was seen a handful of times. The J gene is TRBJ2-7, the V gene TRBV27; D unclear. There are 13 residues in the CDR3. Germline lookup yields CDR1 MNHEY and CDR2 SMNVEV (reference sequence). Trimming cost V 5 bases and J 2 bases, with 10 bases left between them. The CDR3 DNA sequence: TGTGCCAGCAGTCTCAAGGACCCCTACGAGCAGTACTTC. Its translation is CASSLKDPYEQYF.

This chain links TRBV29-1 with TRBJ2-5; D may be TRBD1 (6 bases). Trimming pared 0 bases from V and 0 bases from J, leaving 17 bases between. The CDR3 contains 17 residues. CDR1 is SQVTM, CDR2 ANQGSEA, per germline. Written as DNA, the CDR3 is TGCAGCGTTGAAGATCTGGTAGGACAGCTAAACCAAGAGACCCAGTACTTC. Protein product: CSVEDLVGQLNQETQYF.

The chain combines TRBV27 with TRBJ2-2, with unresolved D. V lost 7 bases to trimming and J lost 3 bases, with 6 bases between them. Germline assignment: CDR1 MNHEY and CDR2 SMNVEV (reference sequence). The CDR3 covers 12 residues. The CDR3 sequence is CASTPDTGELFF. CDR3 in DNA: TGTGCCAGCACCCCGGACACCGGGGAGCTGTTTTTT.

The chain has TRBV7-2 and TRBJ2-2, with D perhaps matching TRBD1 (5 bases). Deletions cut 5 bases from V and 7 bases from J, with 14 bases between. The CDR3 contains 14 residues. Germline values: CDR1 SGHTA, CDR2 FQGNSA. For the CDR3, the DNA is TGTGCCAGCAGCCCAGTAGGGGTTTACGGGGAGCTGTTTTTT. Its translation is CASSPVGVYGELFF.

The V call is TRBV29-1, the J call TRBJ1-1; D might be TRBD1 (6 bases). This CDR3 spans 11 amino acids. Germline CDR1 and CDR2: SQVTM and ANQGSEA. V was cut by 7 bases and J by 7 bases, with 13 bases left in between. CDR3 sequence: CSGGGQGEAFF. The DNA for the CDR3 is TGCAGCGGGGGGGGGCAGGGTGAAGCTTTCTTT.

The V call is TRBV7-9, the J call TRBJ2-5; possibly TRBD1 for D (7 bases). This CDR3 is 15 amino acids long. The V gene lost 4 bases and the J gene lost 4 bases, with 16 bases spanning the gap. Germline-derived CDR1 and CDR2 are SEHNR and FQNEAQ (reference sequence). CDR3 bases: TGTGCCAGCAGCTCCCTAGCGAGACAGGGAGAGACCCAGTACTTC. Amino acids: CASSSLARQGETQYF.

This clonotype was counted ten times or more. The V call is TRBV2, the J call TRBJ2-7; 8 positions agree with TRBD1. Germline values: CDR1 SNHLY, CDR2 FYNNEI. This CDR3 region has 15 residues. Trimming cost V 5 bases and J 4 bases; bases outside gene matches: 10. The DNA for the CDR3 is TGTGCCAGCAGTATCTACCCGACAGGGGAGTACGAGCAGTACTTC. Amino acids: CASSIYPTGEYEQYF. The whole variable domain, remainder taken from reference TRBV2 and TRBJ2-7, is EPEVTQTPSHQVTQMGQEVILRCVPISNHLYFYWYRQILGQKVEFLVSFYNNEISEKSEIFDDQFSVERPDGSNFTLKIRSTKLEDSAMYFCASSIYPTGEYEQYFGPGTRLTVT.

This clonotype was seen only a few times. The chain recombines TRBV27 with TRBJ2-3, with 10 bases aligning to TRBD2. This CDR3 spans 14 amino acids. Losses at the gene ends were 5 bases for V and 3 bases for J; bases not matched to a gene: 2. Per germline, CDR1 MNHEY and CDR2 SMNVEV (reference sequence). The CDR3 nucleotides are TGTGCCAGCAGTCTAGCGGGAGTGACAGATACGCAGTATTTT. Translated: CASSLAGVTDTQYF.

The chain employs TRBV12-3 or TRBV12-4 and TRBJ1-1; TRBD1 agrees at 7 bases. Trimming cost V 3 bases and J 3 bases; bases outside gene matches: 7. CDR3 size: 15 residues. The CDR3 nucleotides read TGTGCCAGCAGTTTCCTACCTACAGGGGACACTGAAGCTTTCTTT. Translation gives CASSFLPTGDTEAFF.

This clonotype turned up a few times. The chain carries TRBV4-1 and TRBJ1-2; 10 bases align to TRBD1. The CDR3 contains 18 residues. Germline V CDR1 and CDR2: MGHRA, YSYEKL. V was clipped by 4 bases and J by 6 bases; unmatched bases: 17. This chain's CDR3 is CASSPPPGQGGQVDGYTF. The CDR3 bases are TGCGCCAGCAGCCCCCCCCCCGGACAGGGGGGTCAGGTTGATGGCTACACCTTC.

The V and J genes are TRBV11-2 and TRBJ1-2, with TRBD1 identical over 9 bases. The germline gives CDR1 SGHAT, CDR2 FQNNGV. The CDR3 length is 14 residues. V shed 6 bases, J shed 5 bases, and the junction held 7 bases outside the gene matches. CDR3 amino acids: CASRPPGTGYGYTF. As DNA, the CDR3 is TGTGCCAGCAGGCCTCCAGGGACAGGGTATGGCTACACCTTC.

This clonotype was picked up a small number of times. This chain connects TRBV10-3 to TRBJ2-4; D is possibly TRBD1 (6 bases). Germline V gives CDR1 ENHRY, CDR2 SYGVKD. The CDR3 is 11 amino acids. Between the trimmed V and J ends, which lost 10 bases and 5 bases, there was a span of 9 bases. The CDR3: CATSGENIQYF. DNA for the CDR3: TGTGCCACCTCAGGGGAAAACATTCAGTACTTC.

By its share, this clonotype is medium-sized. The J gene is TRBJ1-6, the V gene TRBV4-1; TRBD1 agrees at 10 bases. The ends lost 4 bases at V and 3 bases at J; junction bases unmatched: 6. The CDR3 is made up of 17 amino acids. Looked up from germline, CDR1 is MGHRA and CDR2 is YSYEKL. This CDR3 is CASSPGTGDFYNSPLHF. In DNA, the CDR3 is TGCGCCAGCAGCCCGGGGACAGGGGATTTCTATAATTCACCCCTCCACTTT.

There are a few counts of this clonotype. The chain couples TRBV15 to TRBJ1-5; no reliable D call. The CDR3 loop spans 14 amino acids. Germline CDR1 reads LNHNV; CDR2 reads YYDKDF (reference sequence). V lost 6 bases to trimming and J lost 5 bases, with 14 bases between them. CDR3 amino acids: CATSSGWRDQPQHF. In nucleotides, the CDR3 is TGTGCCACCAGTTCCGGATGGAGGGATCAGCCCCAGCATTTT. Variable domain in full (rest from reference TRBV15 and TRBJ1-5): DAMVIQNPRYQVTQFGKPVTLSCSQTLNHNVMYWYQQKSSQAPKLLFHYYDKDFNNEADTPDNFQSRRPNTSFCFLDIRSPGLGDTAMYLCATSSGWRDQPQHFGDGTRLSIL.